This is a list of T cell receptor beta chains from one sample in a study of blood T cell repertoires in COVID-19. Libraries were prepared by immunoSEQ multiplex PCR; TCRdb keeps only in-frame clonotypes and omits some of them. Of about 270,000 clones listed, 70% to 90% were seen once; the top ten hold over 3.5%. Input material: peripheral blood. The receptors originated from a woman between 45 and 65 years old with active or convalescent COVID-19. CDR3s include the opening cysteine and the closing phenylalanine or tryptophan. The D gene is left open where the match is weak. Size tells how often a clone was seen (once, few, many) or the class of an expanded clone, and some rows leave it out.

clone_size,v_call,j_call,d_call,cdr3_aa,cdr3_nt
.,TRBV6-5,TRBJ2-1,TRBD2,CASSYSGGSSYNEQFF,TGTGCCAGCAGTTACTCGGGCGGGAGTTCCTACAATGAGCAGTTCTTC
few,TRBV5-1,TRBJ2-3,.,CTSSRDSDTDTQYF,TGCACCAGCAGCCGGGACTCCGACACAGATACGCAGTATTTT
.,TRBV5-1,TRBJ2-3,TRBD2,CASSPSGRAADTQYF,TGCGCCAGCAGCCCTAGCGGGAGGGCGGCAGATACGCAGTATTTT
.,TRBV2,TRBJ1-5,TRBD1,CATKPQGGNQPQHF,TGTGCCACTAAGCCACAGGGGGGCAATCAGCCCCAGCATTTT
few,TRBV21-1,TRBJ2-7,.,CASPLAESSYEQYF,TGTGCCAGCCCCTTAGCGGAGAGCTCCTACGAGCAGTACTTC
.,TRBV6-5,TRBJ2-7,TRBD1,CASNRGLGYEQYF,TGTGCCAGCAACAGGGGGCTTGGATACGAGCAGTACTTC
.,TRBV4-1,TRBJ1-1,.,CASSQDQGTWGGAFF,TGCGCCAGCAGCCAAGACCAGGGCACCTGGGGTGGAGCTTTCTTT
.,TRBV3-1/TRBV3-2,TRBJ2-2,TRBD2,CASSQAGTSWTNTGELFF,TGTGCCAGCAGCCAAGCCGGGACTAGCTGGACGAACACCGGGGAGCTGTTTTTT
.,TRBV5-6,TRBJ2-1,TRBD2,CASSLGLTSGSGDEQFF,TGTGCCAGCAGCTTGGGCCTGACTAGCGGGAGTGGGGATGAGCAGTTCTTC
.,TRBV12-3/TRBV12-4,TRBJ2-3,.,CASSSQGGDTQYF,TGTGCCAGCAGCTCCCAAGGGGGAGATACGCAGTATTTT
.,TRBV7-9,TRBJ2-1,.,CASSFQGGRYNEQFF,TGTGCCAGCAGCTTCCAGGGCGGCCGATACAATGAGCAGTTCTTC
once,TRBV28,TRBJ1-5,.,CASSFWGGSGQPQHF,TGTGCCAGCAGTTTTTGGGGGGGGAGTGGGCAGCCCCAGCATTTT
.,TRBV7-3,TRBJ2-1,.,CASSLTSRVSYNEQFF,TGTGCCAGCAGCTTAACGTCGAGGGTCTCCTACAATGAGCAGTTCTTC
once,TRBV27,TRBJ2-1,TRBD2,CASTPGLAAYNEQFF,TGTGCCAGCACTCCAGGACTAGCGGCTTACAATGAGCAGTTCTTC
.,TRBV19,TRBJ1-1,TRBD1,CASHGGTGGPRTEAFF,TGTGCCAGCCACGGTGGGACAGGGGGTCCGAGAACTGAAGCTTTCTTT
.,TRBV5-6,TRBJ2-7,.,CASSWAGPNYEQYF,TGTGCCAGCAGCTGGGCGGGACCCAACTACGAGCAGTACTTC
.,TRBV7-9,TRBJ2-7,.,CASSLQSGYEQYF,TGTGCCAGCAGCCTACAGAGCGGGTACGAGCAGTACTTC
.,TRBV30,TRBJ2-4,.,CAWEQGGGDIQYF,TGTGCCTGGGAGCAGGGGGGTGGGGACATTCAGTACTTC
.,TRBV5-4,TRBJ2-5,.,CASSLGLQGGLQETQYF,TGTGCCAGCAGCTTGGGTCTACAGGGAGGGCTACAAGAGACCCAGTACTTC
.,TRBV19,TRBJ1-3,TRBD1,CASRTGQGQGNTIYF,TGTGCCAGTAGAACTGGACAGGGCCAAGGAAACACCATATATTTT
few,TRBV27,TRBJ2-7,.,CASSPFGTAGFEQYF,TGTGCCAGCAGTCCCTTCGGGACAGCGGGCTTCGAGCAGTACTTC
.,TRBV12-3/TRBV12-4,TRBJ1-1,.,CASSLVGNTEAFF,TGTGCCAGCAGTTTAGTCGGGAACACTGAAGCTTTCTTT
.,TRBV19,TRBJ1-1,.,CASRTNREEAFF,TGTGCCAGTAGAACAAACCGGGAGGAAGCTTTCTTT
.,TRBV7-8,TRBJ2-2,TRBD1,CASSLRQGARTGELFF,TGTGCCAGCAGCTTACGACAGGGGGCGCGCACCGGGGAGCTGTTTTTT